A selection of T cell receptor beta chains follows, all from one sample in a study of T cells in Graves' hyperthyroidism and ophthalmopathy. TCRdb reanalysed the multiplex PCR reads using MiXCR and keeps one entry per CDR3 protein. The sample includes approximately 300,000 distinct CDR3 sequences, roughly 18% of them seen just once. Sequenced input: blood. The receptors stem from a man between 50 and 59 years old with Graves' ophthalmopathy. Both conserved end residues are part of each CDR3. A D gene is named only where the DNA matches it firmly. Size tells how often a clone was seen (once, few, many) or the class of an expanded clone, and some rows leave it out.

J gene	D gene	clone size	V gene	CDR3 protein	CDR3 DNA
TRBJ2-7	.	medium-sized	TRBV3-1	CASSQEARVYEQYF	TGTGCCAGCAGCCAAGAGGCCAGGGTCTACGAGCAGTACTTC
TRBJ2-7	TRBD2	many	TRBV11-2	CASSISGRSHEQYF	TGTGCCAGCAGCATTAGCGGGAGAAGCCACGAGCAGTACTTC
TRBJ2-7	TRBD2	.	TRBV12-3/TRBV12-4	CASSSELAGPYEQYF	TGTGCCAGCAGTTCGGAGTTAGCGGGACCCTACGAGCAGTACTTC
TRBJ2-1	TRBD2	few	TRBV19	CASTRLAGRNSYNEQFF	TGTGCCAGTACCCGGCTAGCGGGGCGTAACTCCTACAATGAGCAGTTCTTC
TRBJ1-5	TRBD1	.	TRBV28	CASSFPGQGPGDSNQPQHF	TGTGCCAGCAGTTTCCCGGGACAGGGCCCCGGCGATAGCAATCAGCCCCAGCATTTT
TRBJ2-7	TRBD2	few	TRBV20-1	CSASPGRTRLAGAYEQYF	TGCAGTGCGTCCCCCGGGAGAACGAGACTAGCGGGAGCCTACGAGCAGTACTTC
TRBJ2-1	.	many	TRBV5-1	CASSLVPKHNEQFF	TGCGCCAGCAGCTTGGTGCCGAAACACAATGAGCAGTTCTTC
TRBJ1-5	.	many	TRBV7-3	CASSSGAGQPQHF	TGTGCCAGCAGCTCAGGGGCCGGCCAGCCCCAGCATTTT
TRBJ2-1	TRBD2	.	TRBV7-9	CASSPRLARVNEQFF	TGTGCCAGCAGCCCCAGACTAGCGCGAGTTAATGAGCAGTTCTTC
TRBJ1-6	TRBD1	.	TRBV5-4	CASSDMGQANSPLHF	TGTGCCAGCAGCGACATGGGACAGGCCAATTCACCCCTCCACTTT
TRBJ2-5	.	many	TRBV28	CASSGRAPKTQYF	TGTGCCAGCAGCGGCAGGGCCCCAAAGACCCAGTACTTC
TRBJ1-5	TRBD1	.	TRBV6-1	CASSPAGQGYNQPQHF	TGTGCCAGCAGTCCCGCGGGACAGGGTTACAATCAGCCCCAGCATTTT
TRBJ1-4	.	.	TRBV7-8	CASSFYRTNGVNEKLFF	TGTGCCAGCAGCTTTTATCGGACCAACGGCGTCAATGAAAAACTGTTTTTT